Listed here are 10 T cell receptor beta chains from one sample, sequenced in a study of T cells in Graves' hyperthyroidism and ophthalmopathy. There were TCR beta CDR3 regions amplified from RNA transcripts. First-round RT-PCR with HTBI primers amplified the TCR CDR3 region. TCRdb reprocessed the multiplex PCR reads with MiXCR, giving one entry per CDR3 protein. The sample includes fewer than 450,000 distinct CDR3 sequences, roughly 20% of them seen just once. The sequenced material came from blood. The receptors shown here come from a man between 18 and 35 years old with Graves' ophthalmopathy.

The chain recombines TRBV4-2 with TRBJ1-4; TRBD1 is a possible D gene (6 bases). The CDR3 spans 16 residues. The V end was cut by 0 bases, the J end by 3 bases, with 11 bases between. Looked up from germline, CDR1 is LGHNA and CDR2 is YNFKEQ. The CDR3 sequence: CASSQDLGAPNEKLFF. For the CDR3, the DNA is TGTGCCAGCAGCCAAGATTTGGGGGCCCCTAATGAAAAACTGTTTTTT.

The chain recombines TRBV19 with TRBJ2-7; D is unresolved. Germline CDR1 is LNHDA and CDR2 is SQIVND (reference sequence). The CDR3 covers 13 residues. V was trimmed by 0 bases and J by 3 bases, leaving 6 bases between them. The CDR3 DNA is TGTGCCAGTAGTATAGATCGCAGCTACGAGCAGTACTTC. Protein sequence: CASSIDRSYEQYF.

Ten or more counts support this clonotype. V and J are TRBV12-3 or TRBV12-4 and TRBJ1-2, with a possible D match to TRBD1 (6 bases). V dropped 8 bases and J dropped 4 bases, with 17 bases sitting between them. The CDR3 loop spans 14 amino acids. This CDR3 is CASSTVGGTYGYTF. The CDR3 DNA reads TGTGCCAGCTCAACCGTAGGGGGGACCTATGGCTACACCTTC.

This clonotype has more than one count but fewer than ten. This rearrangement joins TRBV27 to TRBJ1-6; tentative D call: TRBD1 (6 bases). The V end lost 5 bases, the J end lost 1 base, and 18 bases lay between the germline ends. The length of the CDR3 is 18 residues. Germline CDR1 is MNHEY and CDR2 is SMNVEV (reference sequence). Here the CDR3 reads CASSEPQGTGSYNSPLHF. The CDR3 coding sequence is TGTGCCAGCAGTGAACCACAGGGAACCGGATCCTATAATTCACCCCTCCACTTT.

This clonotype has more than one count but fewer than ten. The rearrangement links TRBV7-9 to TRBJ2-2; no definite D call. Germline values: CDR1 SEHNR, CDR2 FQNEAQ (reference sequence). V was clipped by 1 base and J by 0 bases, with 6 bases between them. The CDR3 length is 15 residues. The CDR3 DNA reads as TGTGCCAGCAGCTTAGAGATACCGAACACCGGGGAGCTGTTTTTT. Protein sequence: CASSLEIPNTGELFF. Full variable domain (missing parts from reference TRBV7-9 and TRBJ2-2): DTGVSQNPRHKITKRGQNVTFRCDPISEHNRLYWYRQTLGQGPEFLTYFQNEAQLEKSRLLSDRFSAERPKGSFSTLEIQRTEQGDSAMYLCASSLEIPNTGELFFGEGSRLTVL.

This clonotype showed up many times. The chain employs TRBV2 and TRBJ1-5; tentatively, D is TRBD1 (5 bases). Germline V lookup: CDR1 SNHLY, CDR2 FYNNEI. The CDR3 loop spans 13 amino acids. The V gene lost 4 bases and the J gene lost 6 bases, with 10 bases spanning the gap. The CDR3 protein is CASSGREVQPQHF. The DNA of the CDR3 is TGTGCCAGCAGTGGCAGGGAAGTTCAGCCCCAGCATTTT.

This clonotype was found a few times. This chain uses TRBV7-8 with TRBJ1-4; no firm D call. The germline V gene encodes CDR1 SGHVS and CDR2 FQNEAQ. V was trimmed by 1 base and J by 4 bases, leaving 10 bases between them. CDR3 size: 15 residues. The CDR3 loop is CASSLGLPRNEKLFF. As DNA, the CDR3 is TGTGCCAGCAGCTTAGGACTGCCTCGTAATGAAAAACTGTTTTTT.

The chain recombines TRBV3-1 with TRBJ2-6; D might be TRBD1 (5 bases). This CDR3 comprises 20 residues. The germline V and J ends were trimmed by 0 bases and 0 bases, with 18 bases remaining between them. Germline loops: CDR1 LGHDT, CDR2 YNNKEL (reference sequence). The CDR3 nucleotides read TGTGCCAGCAGCCAAGATAGGCAGGGCCTCTTGAGCTCTGGGGCCAACGTCCTGACTTTC. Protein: CASSQDRQGLLSSGANVLTF.

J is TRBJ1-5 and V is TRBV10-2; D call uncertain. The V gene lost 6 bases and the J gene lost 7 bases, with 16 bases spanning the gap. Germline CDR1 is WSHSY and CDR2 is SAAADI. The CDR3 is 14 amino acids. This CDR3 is CASSLEAVGQPQHF. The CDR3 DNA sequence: TGCGCCAGCAGCCTAGAGGCGGTGGGGCAGCCCCAGCATTTT.

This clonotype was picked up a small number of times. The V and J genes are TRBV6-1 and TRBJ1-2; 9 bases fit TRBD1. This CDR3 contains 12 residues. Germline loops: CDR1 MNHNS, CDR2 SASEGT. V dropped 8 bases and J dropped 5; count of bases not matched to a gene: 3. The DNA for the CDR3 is TGTGCCAGCGGGGGGACAGGGTATGGCTACACCTTC. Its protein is CASGGTGYGYTF.